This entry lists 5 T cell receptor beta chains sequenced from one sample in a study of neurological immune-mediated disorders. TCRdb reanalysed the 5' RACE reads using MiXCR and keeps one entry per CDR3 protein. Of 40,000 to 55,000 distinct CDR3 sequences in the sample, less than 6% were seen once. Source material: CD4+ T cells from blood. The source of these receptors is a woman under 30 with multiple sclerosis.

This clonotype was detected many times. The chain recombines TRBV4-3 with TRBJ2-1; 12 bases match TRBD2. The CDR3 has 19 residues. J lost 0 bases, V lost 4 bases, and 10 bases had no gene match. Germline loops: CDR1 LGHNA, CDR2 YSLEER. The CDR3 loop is CASSRTSGRTLSSYNEQFF. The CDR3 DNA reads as TGCGCCAGCAGCCGTACTAGCGGGAGGACCTTGAGCTCCTACAATGAGCAGTTCTTC.

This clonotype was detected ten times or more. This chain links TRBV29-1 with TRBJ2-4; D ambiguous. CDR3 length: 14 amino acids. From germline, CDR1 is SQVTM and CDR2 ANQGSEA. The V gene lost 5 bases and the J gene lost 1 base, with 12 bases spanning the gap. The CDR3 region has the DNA TGCAGCGTTAGGGTTGCGATGGCCAAAAACATTCAGTACTTC. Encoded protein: CSVRVAMAKNIQYF.

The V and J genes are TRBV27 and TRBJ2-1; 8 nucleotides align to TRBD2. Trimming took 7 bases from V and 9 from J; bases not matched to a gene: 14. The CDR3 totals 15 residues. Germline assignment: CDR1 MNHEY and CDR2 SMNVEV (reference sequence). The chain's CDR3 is CASTIQTGTRSEQFF. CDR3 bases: TGTGCCAGCACCATACAGACCGGGACTAGAAGTGAGCAGTTCTTC.

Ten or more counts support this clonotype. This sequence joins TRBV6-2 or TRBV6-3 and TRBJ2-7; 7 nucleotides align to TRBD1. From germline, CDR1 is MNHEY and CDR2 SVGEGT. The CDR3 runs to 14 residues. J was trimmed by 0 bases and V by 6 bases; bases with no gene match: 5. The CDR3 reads CASSPGTVSYEQYV. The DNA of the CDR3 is TGTGCCAGCAGCCCTGGGACAGTCTCCTACGAGCAGTACGTC.

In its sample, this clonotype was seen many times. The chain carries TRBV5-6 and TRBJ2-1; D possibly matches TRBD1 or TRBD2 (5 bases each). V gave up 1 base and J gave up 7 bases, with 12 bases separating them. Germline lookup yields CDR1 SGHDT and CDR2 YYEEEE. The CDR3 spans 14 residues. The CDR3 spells CASSLMGDRNEQFF. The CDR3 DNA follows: TGTGCCAGCAGCTTGATGGGGGACCGAAATGAGCAGTTCTTC.